The clone carrying this T cell receptor (beta chain) was seen only a few times. The target antigen is unknown. The sample comes from a study of beta chain features in type 1 diabetes. The study's findings and limits: TCRB CDR3 length was moderately but significantly reduced in all four CD4+ subsets of Type 1 diabetes patients.

Expressed TCRB transcripts were sequenced because the entire RNA isolate underwent reverse transcription. The assay was immunoSEQ multiplex PCR, and TCRdb's table has in-frame clones only and misses some. Of under 400,000 clones listed, less than 20% are singletons. The CDR3 is 11 residues long. Per the germline V gene, CDR1 is GTSNPN and CDR2 is SVGIG (reference sequence). Trimming shortened V by 5 bases and J by 2 bases, and 7 bases separated the two germline ends. This sequence originates from a woman between 18 and 29 years old in good health. The rearrangement uses TRBV30 and TRBJ2-7; D ambiguous. Sequences were obtained from naive CD4+ T cells from blood. The CDR3 reads CAWGRAYEQYF. The CDR3 DNA is TGTGCCTGGGGTCGCGCCTACGAGCAGTACTTC.